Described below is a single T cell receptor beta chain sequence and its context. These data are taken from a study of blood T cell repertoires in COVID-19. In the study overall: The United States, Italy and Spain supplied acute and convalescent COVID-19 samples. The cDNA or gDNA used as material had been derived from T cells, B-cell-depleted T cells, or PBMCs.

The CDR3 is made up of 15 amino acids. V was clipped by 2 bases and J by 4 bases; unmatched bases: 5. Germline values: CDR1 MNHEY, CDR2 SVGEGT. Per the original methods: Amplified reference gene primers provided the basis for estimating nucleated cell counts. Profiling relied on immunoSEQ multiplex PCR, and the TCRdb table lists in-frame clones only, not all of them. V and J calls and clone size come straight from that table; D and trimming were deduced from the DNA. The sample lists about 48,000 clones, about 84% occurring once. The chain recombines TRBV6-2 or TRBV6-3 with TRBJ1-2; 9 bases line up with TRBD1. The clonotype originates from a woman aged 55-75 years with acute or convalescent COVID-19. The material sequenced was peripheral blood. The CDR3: CASSYATGGSYGYTF. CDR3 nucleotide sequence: TGTGCCAGCAGTTACGCGACAGGGGGGAGCTATGGCTACACCTTC.